This T cell receptor beta chain was sequenced during a study of blood T cell repertoires in COVID-19. Study at large: Both acute and convalescent COVID-19 samples were obtained from the United States, Italy and Spain. The cDNA or gDNA used as material had been derived from T cells, B-cell-depleted T cells, or PBMCs.

The germline CDR1 and CDR2 sequences are SGHRS and YFSETQ. V gave up 6 bases and J gave up 0 bases, with 12 bases separating them. This CDR3 comprises 14 residues. Authors' processing steps: Counts of nucleated cells, estimated from reference gene primer amplification, were obtained. Assay used: immunoSEQ multiplex PCR; TCRdb lists only in-frame clones, some missing. V, J and clone size reflect that table, while D and trimming were determined from the DNA. The table has 200,000 or so clones, 70% to 90% seen once; the top ten hold over 3%. All enrollees were roughly 18 to 95 years old and from about two dozen US areas.

The chain is built from TRBV5-1 and TRBJ1-2; tentative D call: TRBD1 (5 bases). The sequence was obtained from a woman between 35 and 50 years old with acute COVID-19. Sequenced input: PBMCs or T cells enriched from blood (not recorded which). Here the CDR3 DNA reads TGCGCCAGCACCTCTGGGGGGGCTAACTATGGCTACACCTTC. This gives the protein CASTSGGANYGYTF.